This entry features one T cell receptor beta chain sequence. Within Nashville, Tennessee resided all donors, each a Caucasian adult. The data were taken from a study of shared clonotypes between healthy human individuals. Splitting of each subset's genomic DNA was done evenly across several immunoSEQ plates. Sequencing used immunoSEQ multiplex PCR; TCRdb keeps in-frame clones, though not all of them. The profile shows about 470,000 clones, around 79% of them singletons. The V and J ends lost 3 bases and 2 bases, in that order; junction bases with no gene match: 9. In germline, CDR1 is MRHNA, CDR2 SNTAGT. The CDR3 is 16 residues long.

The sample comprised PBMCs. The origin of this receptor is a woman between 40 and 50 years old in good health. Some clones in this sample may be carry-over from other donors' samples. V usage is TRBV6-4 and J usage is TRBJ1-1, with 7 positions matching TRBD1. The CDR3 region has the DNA TGTGCCAGCAGTGAACCACAGGGGCTTGCAAACACTGAAGCTTTCTTT. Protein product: CASSEPQGLANTEAFF.